These T cell receptor beta chains were read from a single sample in a study of early T cells in non-severe SARS-CoV-2 infection. MiXCR, run by TCRdb on the 5' RACE reads, gives a single entry per CDR3 protein. Among 57,000 or so distinct CDR3 sequences, around 5.6% were seen once, and the ten largest hold 6.8%. The sample comprised whole blood. The receptors originated from an adult who was a healthcare worker with PCR-confirmed SARS-CoV-2 infection or an uninfected control (not recorded which). Both conserved end residues are part of each CDR3. D genes are given only for firm matches. Some rows have no size entry. The others give once, few or many, or a class for an expanded clone.

J gene,clone size,D gene,V gene,CDR3 protein,CDR3 DNA
TRBJ2-7,many,-,TRBV20-1,CSARIARGRGEQYF,TGCAGTGCTAGAATCGCCCGGGGTAGGGGCGAGCAGTACTTC
TRBJ2-5,many,TRBD1,TRBV11-2,CASSFEGDRGGQETQYF,TGTGCCAGCAGCTTCGAGGGGGACAGGGGTGGACAAGAGACCCAGTACTTC
TRBJ2-5,many,-,TRBV11-2,CASSLGRETQYF,TGTGCCAGCAGCTTAGGACGAGAGACCCAGTACTTC
TRBJ1-3,-,-,TRBV20-1,CSASRDASSGNTIYF,TGCAGTGCTAGCCGGGACGCCAGCTCTGGAAACACCATATATTTT
TRBJ2-3,many,-,TRBV11-2,CASSLVGGHTDTQYF,TGTGCCAGCAGTCTGGTGGGGGGCCATACAGATACGCAGTATTTT
TRBJ2-7,many,-,TRBV13,CASSLGRRAYEQYF,TGTGCCAGCAGCTTAGGGAGACGGGCCTACGAGCAGTACTTC
TRBJ1-2,many,TRBD1,TRBV6-6,CASSYGGDRNYGYTF,TGTGCCAGCAGTTACGGGGGGGACAGGAACTATGGCTACACCTTC
TRBJ1-1,many,-,TRBV7-2,CASSQGSVGGHTEAFF,TGTGCCAGCAGCCAGGGGAGTGTCGGGGGGCACACTGAAGCTTTCTTT
TRBJ2-5,few,-,TRBV4-1,CASSQDPGLQGETQYF,TGCGCCAGCAGCCAAGATCCCGGTCTTCAGGGAGAGACCCAGTACTTC
TRBJ2-3,many,-,TRBV29-1,CSVEGGQHTDTQYF,TGCAGCGTTGAAGGCGGACAGCACACAGATACGCAGTATTTT
TRBJ2-4,many,-,TRBV12-3/TRBV12-4,CAASHGGNIQYF,TGTGCCGCCTCCCATGGCGGAAACATTCAGTACTTC
TRBJ2-1,many,-,TRBV9,CASSHRTSSYNEQFF,TGTGCCAGCAGCCATCGGACCAGCTCCTACAATGAGCAGTTCTTC
TRBJ2-1,many,TRBD1,TRBV20-1,CSASTGQGSYNEQFF,TGCAGTGCTAGTACAGGACAGGGCTCCTACAATGAGCAGTTCTTC
TRBJ1-1,many,TRBD1,TRBV3-1,CASSQAEGQVTEAFF,TGTGCCAGCAGCCAAGCCGAGGGACAGGTGACTGAAGCTTTCTTT
TRBJ2-3,-,-,TRBV5-4,CASSLSSSSTDTQYF,TGTGCCAGCAGCTTGTCATCCAGCAGCACAGATACGCAGTATTTT
TRBJ1-1,few,-,TRBV7-2,CASSGVGYTEAFF,TGTGCCAGCAGCGGTGTGGGGTACACTGAAGCTTTCTTT
TRBJ1-1,few,-,TRBV3-1,CASSQPTGGPRAEAFF,TGTGCCAGCAGCCAACCAACGGGGGGCCCGAGGGCTGAAGCTTTCTTT
TRBJ2-5,many,-,TRBV7-8,CASSSGPWDSTQYF,TGTGCCAGCAGCTCTGGACCCTGGGATTCGACCCAGTACTTC
TRBJ2-7,few,TRBD1,TRBV5-4,CASSPLPPGQGGPYEQYF,TGTGCCAGCAGCCCTTTACCTCCGGGACAGGGTGGGCCCTACGAGCAGTACTTC
TRBJ1-1,many,-,TRBV19,CASIPGGRMNTEAFF,TGTGCCAGTATACCTGGGGGTAGGATGAACACTGAAGCTTTCTTT
TRBJ1-1,many,TRBD1,TRBV29-1,CSVEGTGGGTEAFF,TGCAGCGTTGAAGGGACAGGGGGCGGCACTGAAGCTTTCTTT
TRBJ2-5,few,TRBD2,TRBV12-3/TRBV12-4,CASTSGRLAQETQYF,TGTGCCAGCACCTCCGGGAGGCTAGCGCAAGAGACCCAGTACTTC
TRBJ1-2,-,TRBD1,TRBV4-1,CASSQSSTGGWGYTF,TGCGCCAGCAGCCAGTCCTCAACAGGGGGCTGGGGCTACACCTTC
TRBJ2-1,many,-,TRBV27,CASSLIGGALYNEQFF,TGTGCCAGCAGTTTAATAGGGGGAGCCCTTTACAATGAGCAGTTCTTC
TRBJ2-7,few,-,TRBV3-1,CASSSIYEQYF,TGTGCCAGCAGCTCAATATACGAGCAGTACTTC
TRBJ2-2,many,-,TRBV27,CASSPFGELFF,TGTGCCAGCAGTCCGTTCGGGGAGCTGTTTTTT
TRBJ2-5,many,-,TRBV30,CASGRETQYF,TGTGCCTCGGGGAGAGAGACCCAGTACTTC
TRBJ2-7,many,-,TRBV7-9,CASSHIRGGSLEQYF,TGTGCCAGCAGCCACATTCGCGGAGGGTCTCTGGAGCAGTACTTC
TRBJ2-7,few,TRBD2,TRBV20-1,CSANNVLAGGSYEQYF,TGCAGTGCTAACAACGTTCTAGCGGGAGGGTCCTACGAGCAGTACTTC
TRBJ2-1,many,-,TRBV5-1,CASRHRVADNEQFF,TGCGCCAGCAGACACAGGGTTGCGGACAATGAGCAGTTCTTC
TRBJ2-1,many,-,TRBV5-1,CASSLATLGGYNEQFF,TGCGCCAGCAGCTTGGCCACCCTGGGAGGATACAATGAGCAGTTCTTC
TRBJ2-3,many,-,TRBV19,CASQEVRTDTQYF,TGTGCCAGCCAGGAGGTCCGAACAGATACGCAGTATTTT
TRBJ1-4,many,-,TRBV11-2,CASSFTTGSPNKLFF,TGTGCCAGCAGCTTCACAACAGGGTCTCCTAATAAACTGTTTTTT
TRBJ2-7,-,TRBD1,TRBV27,CASGRFRGQSYEQYF,TGTGCCAGCGGCAGATTCAGGGGGCAGTCCTACGAGCAGTACTTC
TRBJ1-5,many,TRBD1,TRBV7-9,CASSEGAGNQPQHF,TGTGCCAGCAGCGAGGGGGCTGGCAATCAGCCCCAGCATTTT
TRBJ2-2,few,-,TRBV19,CASRPPLSTGELFF,TGTGCCAGTAGGCCGCCCCTTTCGACCGGGGAGCTGTTTTTT
TRBJ1-6,many,-,TRBV7-2,CASSLGGGPNSPLHF,TGTGCCAGCAGCTTAGGCGGGGGGCCCAATTCACCCCTCCACTTT
TRBJ1-3,few,-,TRBV5-1,CASSLGQASGNTIYF,TGCGCCAGCAGCTTGGGACAAGCCTCTGGAAACACCATATATTTT
TRBJ1-2,many,TRBD1,TRBV6-5,CASSTKGGLYGYTF,TGTGCCAGCAGTACCAAAGGGGGCCTCTATGGCTACACCTTC
TRBJ1-3,few,-,TRBV5-1,CASSPEGGSENTIYF,TGCGCCAGCAGCCCGGAGGGAGGCTCTGAAAACACCATATATTTT
TRBJ2-7,-,-,TRBV5-3,CARSPPAYEQYF,TGTGCCAGAAGCCCCCCCGCTTACGAGCAGTACTTC
TRBJ1-1,many,TRBD1,TRBV7-2,CASSLGGGLTEAFF,TGTGCCAGCAGCTTAGGAGGGGGCTTGACTGAAGCTTTCTTT
TRBJ1-1,few,TRBD1,TRBV4-2,CASSPGAGTGNTEAFF,TGTGCCAGCAGTCCCGGGGCCGGGACAGGGAACACTGAAGCTTTCTTT
TRBJ2-5,-,-,TRBV6-2/TRBV6-3,CASSYSRTMAQYF,TGTGCCAGCAGTTACTCGAGGACGATGGCCCAGTACTTC
TRBJ1-3,-,-,TRBV30,CAWTRGQAGNTIYF,TGTGCCTGGACCAGGGGCCAGGCTGGAAACACCATATATTTT
TRBJ2-6,many,-,TRBV7-9,CASSVRQSPTSGANVLTF,TGTGCCAGCAGTGTCCGGCAATCCCCAACCTCTGGGGCCAACGTCCTGACTTTC
TRBJ2-5,few,TRBD1,TRBV7-2,CASSTGQGPRTQYF,TGTGCCAGCAGCACCGGACAGGGGCCAAGGACCCAGTACTTC
TRBJ2-5,few,-,TRBV2,CASRVYLQETQYF,TGTGCCAGCAGGGTATACCTCCAAGAGACCCAGTACTTC
TRBJ2-4,many,-,TRBV30,CAWSPRGPVGNIQYF,TGTGCCTGGAGCCCGCGGGGACCCGTGGGGAACATTCAGTACTTC
TRBJ1-1,many,-,TRBV20-1,CSGSGLYTEAFF,TGCAGTGGGTCAGGTCTGTACACTGAAGCTTTCTTT
TRBJ1-2,many,TRBD1,TRBV7-2,CASSLGGTGPLNYGYTF,TGTGCCAGCAGCTTAGGAGGGACAGGGCCTCTTAACTATGGCTACACCTTC
TRBJ1-1,-,-,TRBV5-6,CASSLPYARAQGPFEVFF,TGTGCCAGCAGCTTGCCCTATGCGAGGGCCCAGGGACCTTTTGAAGTCTTCTTT